Listed below are T cell receptor beta chains from one sample, sequenced in a study of identifying expanded T cells in peripheral blood. Only in-frame clones appear in the TCRdb table, and some are missing; sequencing was by immunoSEQ multiplex PCR. The table shows approximately 100,000 clones, with more than 85% occurring only once. Sequenced sample: blood. These receptors all stem from a person aged 18 to 69 in good health. Each CDR3 is given with its conserved first and last residue. Each record gives: CDR3 protein, V gene, J gene.

CDR3: CASSWGDNQPQHF; V: TRBV5-6; J: TRBJ1-5
CDR3: CASSESIRGAGYEQYF; V: TRBV6-1; J: TRBJ2-7
CDR3: CTSSDSEGARGYTF; V: TRBV6-4; J: TRBJ1-2
CDR3: CASSFRKPRDTQYF; V: TRBV11-2; J: TRBJ2-3
CDR3: CASGTRWAGSLVYGYTF; V: TRBV7-9; J: TRBJ1-2
CDR3: CASSPVVGGLHF; V: TRBV9; J: TRBJ1-6
CDR3: CASSFIQGASAEAFF; V: TRBV5-1; J: TRBJ1-1
CDR3: CASSPPGQGSYEQYF; V: TRBV18; J: TRBJ2-7
CDR3: CASSLEGLDGYTF; V: TRBV28; J: TRBJ1-2
CDR3: CASSIGSPNEKLFF; V: TRBV19; J: TRBJ1-4
CDR3: CASSLGLPYEQYF; V: TRBV19; J: TRBJ2-7
CDR3: CASSPEQAYNEQFF; V: TRBV18; J: TRBJ2-1
CDR3: CASSTRNYGYTF; V: TRBV9; J: TRBJ1-2
CDR3: CAISDKVVRTGNTEAFF; V: TRBV10-3; J: TRBJ1-1
CDR3: CASSQQGPRGQPQHF; V: TRBV2; J: TRBJ1-5
CDR3: CASSLGIYEQYF; V: TRBV5-4; J: TRBJ2-7
CDR3: CASSLGPGQPQHF; V: TRBV5-6; J: TRBJ1-5
CDR3: CASSSYRPGPSPNYGYTF; V: TRBV7-9; J: TRBJ1-2
CDR3: CASSHNNEQFF; V: TRBV11-3; J: TRBJ2-1
CDR3: CASSKTRGGRRTDTQYF; V: TRBV27; J: TRBJ2-3
CDR3: CASSRWDGRGETQYF; V: TRBV7-9; J: TRBJ2-5
CDR3: CASSQGTAKPKAFF; V: TRBV9; J: TRBJ1-1
CDR3: CASSFVDSWAQTYGYTF; V: TRBV27; J: TRBJ1-2
CDR3: CSSGDRGPYGYTF; V: TRBV29-1; J: TRBJ1-2
CDR3: CASSQIVRSSYNSPLHF; V: TRBV19; J: TRBJ1-6
CDR3: CASSRGQSYEQYF; V: TRBV6-6; J: TRBJ2-7
CDR3: CASSVFSWGNQPQHF; V: TRBV6-1; J: TRBJ1-5
CDR3: CASSPLGGTQYF; V: TRBV28; J: TRBJ2-3
CDR3: CASSPVRPGSGKAEAFF; V: TRBV4-1; J: TRBJ1-1
CDR3: CASSSLPGNYGYTF; V: TRBV6-1; J: TRBJ1-2
CDR3: CASSVGPFLGTDTQYF; V: TRBV9; J: TRBJ2-3
CDR3: CASRATGSYEQYF; V: TRBV5-4; J: TRBJ2-7
CDR3: CASSSAAGDPGYTF; V: TRBV27; J: TRBJ1-2
CDR3: CASSQALRTGGLAEKLFF; V: TRBV4-2; J: TRBJ1-4
CDR3: CASSLGGPGNTIYF; V: TRBV7-6; J: TRBJ1-3
CDR3: CASRGTGRRYGYTF; V: TRBV9; J: TRBJ1-2
CDR3: CASSEWLGTKETQYF; V: TRBV2; J: TRBJ2-5
CDR3: CASSPSRGTRVADTQYF; V: TRBV5-4; J: TRBJ2-3
CDR3: CASTPLVLAGESSYNEQFF; V: TRBV19; J: TRBJ2-1
CDR3: CASSLVPGLPRVAQYF; V: TRBV28; J: TRBJ2-5
CDR3: CASSAGVGDSYEQYF; V: TRBV2; J: TRBJ2-7
CDR3: CASSPDLYEQYF; V: TRBV7-9; J: TRBJ2-7
CDR3: CASSQPTARLRETQYF; V: TRBV23-1; J: TRBJ2-5
CDR3: CASSEDRDKNIQYF; V: TRBV7-8; J: TRBJ2-4
CDR3: CASSGTQRRETQYF; V: TRBV19; J: TRBJ2-5
CDR3: CSARDGKAFF; V: TRBV20-1; J: TRBJ1-1
CDR3: CSVSGTENTEAFF; V: TRBV29-1; J: TRBJ1-1
CDR3: CASSFDRAVISPLHF; V: TRBV5-6; J: TRBJ1-6
CDR3: CASSGTGLTYGYTF; V: TRBV6-5; J: TRBJ1-2
CDR3: CASSEGGTSPLHF; V: TRBV6-1; J: TRBJ1-6
CDR3: CASSAIAGESSYEQYF; V: TRBV9; J: TRBJ2-7
CDR3: CASSPYGGISTDTQYF; V: TRBV7-9; J: TRBJ2-3
CDR3: CASSSRDRPLYNSPLHF; V: TRBV5-6; J: TRBJ1-6
CDR3: CASSLSGQGKNIQYF; V: TRBV28; J: TRBJ2-4
CDR3: CASSQELRETQYF; V: TRBV4-3; J: TRBJ2-5
CDR3: CASSYPPSEQYF; V: TRBV6-6; J: TRBJ2-7
CDR3: CASSDAGKNSDTQYF; V: TRBV7-9; J: TRBJ2-3